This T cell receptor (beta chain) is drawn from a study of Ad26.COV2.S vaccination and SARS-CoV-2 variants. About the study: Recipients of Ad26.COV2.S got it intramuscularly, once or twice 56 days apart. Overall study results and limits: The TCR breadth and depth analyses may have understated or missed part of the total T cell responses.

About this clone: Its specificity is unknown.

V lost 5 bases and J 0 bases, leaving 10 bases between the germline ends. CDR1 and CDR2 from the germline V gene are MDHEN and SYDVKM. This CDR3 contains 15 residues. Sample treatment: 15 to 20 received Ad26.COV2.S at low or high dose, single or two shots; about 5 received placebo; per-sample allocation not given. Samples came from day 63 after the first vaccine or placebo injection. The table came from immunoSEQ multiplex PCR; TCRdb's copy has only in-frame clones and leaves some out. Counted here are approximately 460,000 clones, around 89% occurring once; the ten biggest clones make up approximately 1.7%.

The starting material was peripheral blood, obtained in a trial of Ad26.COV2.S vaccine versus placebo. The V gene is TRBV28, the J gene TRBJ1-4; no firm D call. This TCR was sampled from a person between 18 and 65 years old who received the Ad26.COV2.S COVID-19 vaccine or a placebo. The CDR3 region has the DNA TGTGCCAGCAGTCCTAGTGGCCCAACTAATGAAAAACTGTTTTTT. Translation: CASSPSGPTNEKLFF.